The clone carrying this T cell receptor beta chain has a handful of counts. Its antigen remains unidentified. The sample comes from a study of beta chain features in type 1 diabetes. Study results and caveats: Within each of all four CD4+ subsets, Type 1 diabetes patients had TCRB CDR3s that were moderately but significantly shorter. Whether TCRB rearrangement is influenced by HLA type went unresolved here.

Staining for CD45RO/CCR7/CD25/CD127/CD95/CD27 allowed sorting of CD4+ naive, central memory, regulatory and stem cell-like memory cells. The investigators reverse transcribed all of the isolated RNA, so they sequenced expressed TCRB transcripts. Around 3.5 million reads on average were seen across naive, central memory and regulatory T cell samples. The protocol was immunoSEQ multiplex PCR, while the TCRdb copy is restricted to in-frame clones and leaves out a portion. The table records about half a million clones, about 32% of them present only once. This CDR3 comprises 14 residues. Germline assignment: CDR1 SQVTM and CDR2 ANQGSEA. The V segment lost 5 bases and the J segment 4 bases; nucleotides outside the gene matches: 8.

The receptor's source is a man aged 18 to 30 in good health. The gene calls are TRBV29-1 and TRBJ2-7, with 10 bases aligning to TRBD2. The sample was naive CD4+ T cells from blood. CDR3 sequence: CSVSEREGRYEQYF. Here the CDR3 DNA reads TGCAGCGTTTCTGAGCGGGAGGGCCGGTACGAGCAGTACTTC.